This T cell receptor beta chain was profiled in a study of Graves' ophthalmopathy and Graves' hyperthyroidism. Germline V gene data show CDR1 as MNHEY and CDR2 as SMNVEV (reference sequence). V was pared by 6 bases and J by 0 bases, with 4 bases of the junction left unmatched. The CDR3 spans 15 residues. The TCR beta CDR3 regions underwent amplification from RNA transcripts. HTBI primers were employed in first-round RT-PCR, then a second-round multiplex PCR followed. TCRdb ran MiXCR on the multiplex PCR reads and lists one entry per CDR3 protein. The sample yields some 350,000 distinct CDR3 sequences, about a sixth seen once. Certain patients were not enrolled. These were patients with other autoimmune diseases, uncontrolled infections, pregnancy or lactation. The starting material, around 9.3 ml of fresh peripheral blood, provided the PBMCs. This clonotype was seen repeatedly, ten times or more.

The chain recombines TRBV27 with TRBJ1-3; 8 bases are shared with TRBD1. This TCR was recovered from an adult woman with stable Graves' hyperthyroidism. Material: peripheral blood. The CDR3 bases are TGTGCCAGCAGCTCACAGGGGGTCTCTGGAAACACCATATATTTT. Encoded protein: CASSSQGVSGNTIYF.